Listed here are 32 T cell receptor beta chains from one sample, sequenced in a study of blood T cell repertoires in COVID-19. The table came from immunoSEQ multiplex PCR; TCRdb's copy has only in-frame clones and leaves some out. The table shows 120,000 or so clones, with 75% to 85% occurring only once. Sequenced input: peripheral blood. The receptors shown here come from a human donor in a cohort sampled during active COVID-19.

The rearrangement uses TRBV6-5 and TRBJ2-1; 8 nucleotides match TRBD2. Germline loops: CDR1 MNHEY, CDR2 SVGAGI. V trimming: 4 bases; J trimming: 5 bases; junction bases outside the gene matches: 4. The CDR3 is made up of 14 amino acids. CDR3 amino acids: CASSSGGFNNEQFF. CDR3 DNA sequence: TGTGCCAGCAGTTCGGGGGGGTTTAACAATGAGCAGTTCTTC.

The CDR3 here is CASSSVGGDTEAFF. CDR3 DNA: TGTGCCAGCAGTTCCGTAGGAGGGGACACTGAAGCTTTCTTT. J is TRBJ1-1 and V is TRBV28, with a possible D match to TRBD1 (5 bases). Trimming took off 4 bases at V and 3 bases at J, with 12 bases between the two ends. From germline, CDR1 is MDHEN and CDR2 SYDVKM. This CDR3 spans 14 amino acids.

The genes are TRBV2 and TRBJ1-2; 10 bases line up with TRBD1. The germline V gene encodes CDR1 SNHLY and CDR2 FYNNEI. The CDR3 consists of 15 residues. V lost 5 bases to trimming and J lost 4 bases; unmatched junction nucleotides: 7. The CDR3 sequence is CASSRGTGVGYGYTF. The CDR3 region has the DNA TGTGCCAGCAGTAGGGGGACAGGGGTTGGCTATGGCTACACCTTC. The full variable domain, in which reference TRBV2 and TRBJ1-2 provide the parts outside the CDR3, is EPEVTQTPSHQVTQMGQEVILRCVPISNHLYFYWYRQILGQKVEFLVSFYNNEISEKSEIFDDQFSVERPDGSNFTLKIRSTKLEDSAMYFCASSRGTGVGYGYTFGSGTRLTVV.

The V call is TRBV6-5, the J call TRBJ1-2; 7 bases are shared with TRBD1. The CDR3 consists of 15 residues. Losses at the gene ends were 4 bases for V and 7 bases for J; bases not matched to a gene: 12. CDR1 MNHEY and CDR2 SVGAGI come from the germline V gene. The CDR3 loop is CASSFSLPGTAGYTF. As DNA, the CDR3 is TGTGCCAGCAGTTTTTCTCTGCCCGGGACAGCTGGCTACACCTTC.

V and J are TRBV5-1 and TRBJ2-1; D perhaps matches TRBD2 (7 bases). CDR3 length: 17 residues. V lost 7 bases and J lost 8, with 28 bases in between. Germline lookup yields CDR1 SGHRS and CDR2 YFSETQ. The CDR3 protein is CASALGGALRELDEQFF. The CDR3 DNA follows: TGCGCCAGCGCGCTGGGGGGCGCGCTGCGGGAGTTGGATGAGCAGTTCTTC.

The chain carries TRBV5-8 and TRBJ2-3, with TRBD1 identical over 7 bases. The germline V gene has CDR1 SGHTS and CDR2 YDEGEE. The CDR3 extends over 15 amino acids. Losses at the gene ends were 4 bases for V and 0 bases for J; bases not matched to a gene: 5. DNA for the CDR3: TGTGCCAGCAGCAGTTGGACAGGTAGCACAGATACGCAGTATTTT. Residues: CASSSWTGSTDTQYF.

This clone was counted many times. The J gene is TRBJ1-6, the V gene TRBV7-8; no firm D call. The V gene's germline CDR1 is SGHVS and CDR2 FQNEAQ. Deletions cut 1 base from V and 10 bases from J, with 11 bases between. The CDR3 extends over 14 amino acids. The CDR3 spells CASSLVRGGSPLHF. The CDR3 DNA reads TGTGCCAGCAGCTTAGTACGGGGTGGGTCACCCCTCCACTTT.

The V and J genes are TRBV5-6 and TRBJ1-6; TRBD1 aligns across 8 bases. The CDR3 covers 18 residues. The V segment lost 4 bases and the J segment 0 bases; nucleotides outside the gene matches: 9. Germline V lookup: CDR1 SGHDT, CDR2 YYEEEE. CDR3 residues: CASSGDRSYSSYNSPLHF. In nucleotides, the CDR3 is TGTGCCAGCAGCGGGGACAGGAGTTATAGCTCCTATAATTCACCCCTCCACTTT.

This rearrangement joins TRBV4-1 to TRBJ2-3; TRBD2 matches at 8 bases. Per the germline V gene, CDR1 is MGHRA and CDR2 is YSYEKL. This CDR3 contains 17 residues. Trimming removed 1 base from V and 0 bases from J; junction bases left unmatched: 6. As DNA, the CDR3 is TGCGCCAGCAGCCAAGGGTCGGGACTAGGTAGCACAGATACGCAGTATTTT. As protein: CASSQGSGLGSTDTQYF.

This clone was detected only once. The genes are TRBV18 and TRBJ2-5; D perhaps matches TRBD1 (5 bases). Trimming shortened V by 0 bases and J by 3 bases, and 8 bases separated the two germline ends. The CDR3 is 14 amino acids. The V gene's germline CDR1 is KGHSH and CDR2 LQKENI. The CDR3 sequence: CASSPPAREETQYF. The CDR3 bases are TGTGCCAGCTCACCACCTGCCAGGGAAGAGACCCAGTACTTC.

The chain couples TRBV5-5 to TRBJ2-3, with 12 bases that match TRBD2. Unmatched junction bases numbered 6, after V lost 0 bases and J lost 1 base. The CDR3 length is 18 residues. CDR1 SGHKS and CDR2 YYEKEE come from the germline V gene (reference sequence). Written as DNA, the CDR3 is TGTGCCAGCAGCTTGGGGCTAGCGGGGGGGAAGGGCACAGATACGCAGTATTTT. Its translation: CASSLGLAGGKGTDTQYF.

V usage is TRBV6-2 or TRBV6-3 and J usage is TRBJ2-7; tentatively, D is TRBD1 (6 bases). The CDR3 totals 14 residues. Trimming cost V 4 bases and J 0 bases, with 10 bases left between them. Germline V gene lookup returns CDR1 MNHEY and CDR2 SVGEGT. CDR3 loop: CASSWGHNSYEQYF. The CDR3 nucleotides are TGTGCCAGCAGTTGGGGACACAACTCCTACGAGCAGTACTTC.

The chain has TRBV2 and TRBJ2-3, with 9 bases aligning to TRBD2. Germline CDR1 and CDR2: SNHLY and FYNNEI. J lost 5 bases, V lost 7 bases, and 13 bases had no gene match. This CDR3 is built from 16 residues. The CDR3 region is CASTVGRGGAVDTQYF. CDR3 nucleotides: TGTGCCAGCACAGTAGGGCGGGGGGGTGCTGTAGATACGCAGTATTTT.

This clone was counted only a few times. The chain is built from TRBV5-1 and TRBJ2-5; possibly TRBD2 for D (6 bases). The CDR3 runs to 13 residues. The V gene lost 6 bases and the J gene lost 3 bases, with 12 bases spanning the gap. The germline V gene has CDR1 SGHRS and CDR2 YFSETQ. The CDR3 DNA follows: TGCGCCAGCAACCGGGACTCAAAAGAGACCCAGTACTTC. Translating it yields CASNRDSKETQYF.

The rearrangement uses TRBV2 and TRBJ2-1, with a possible D match to TRBD1 (5 bases). The germline gives CDR1 SNHLY, CDR2 FYNNEI. Trimming took off 7 bases at V and 4 bases at J, with 11 bases between the two ends. The CDR3 is made up of 13 amino acids. The CDR3 loop is CASNDQGYNEQFF. As DNA, the CDR3 is TGTGCCAGCAATGACCAGGGTTACAATGAGCAGTTCTTC.

With respect to this clone: One end of the junction is discordant with germline, which a read error may explain. Other DNA sequences in the same sample also yield this CDR3. The chain is built from TRBV24-1 and TRBJ2-2; D is perhaps TRBD2 (5 bases). The CDR3 totals 15 residues. Germline CDR1 KGHDR, CDR2 SFDVKD. The CDR3, as DNA: TGTGCCACCAGTGATTCGACTAAGATTACCGGGGAACTGTTTTTT. Translated, it gives CATSDSTKITGELFF.

The rearrangement links TRBV15 to TRBJ1-4; D is unresolved. Germline V gene lookup returns CDR1 LNHNV and CDR2 YYDKDF (reference sequence). The CDR3 totals 13 residues. Trimming stripped 1 base from V and 8 bases from J, with 8 bases between. DNA for the CDR3: TGTGCCACCAGCAGAGGCTACCAAGAAAAACTGTTTTTT. This codes for CATSRGYQEKLFF.

This sequence joins TRBV11-3 and TRBJ2-3; 9 bases match TRBD1. V lost 5 bases, J lost 4 bases, and 7 bases stayed unmatched. Per the germline V gene, CDR1 is SGHNT and CDR2 is YENEEA. The CDR3 totals 15 residues. In nucleotides, the CDR3 is TGTGCCAGCAGCGAACAGGGGGCAGGCTCAGATACGCAGTATTTT. Translating gives CASSEQGAGSDTQYF.

The table lists this clone with a count of one. V is TRBV10-3 and J is TRBJ1-1, with D uncertain. The CDR3 extends over 13 amino acids. CDR1 is ENHRY and CDR2 is SYGVKD in the germline V gene. The germline V and J ends were trimmed by 6 bases and 1 base, with 9 bases remaining between them. Here the CDR3 reads CAIRTDTNTEAFF. In nucleotides, the CDR3 is TGTGCCATCAGGACCGACACGAACACTGAAGCTTTCTTT.

V gene TRBV25-1 combines with J gene TRBJ2-3; D call uncertain. V dropped 5 bases and J dropped 5 bases, with 2 bases sitting between them. The CDR3 covers 10 residues. The V gene's germline CDR1 is MGHDK and CDR2 SYGVNS. The DNA for the CDR3 is TGTGCCAGCAGTCTAGATACGCAGTATTTT. As protein: CASSLDTQYF.

The chain has TRBV19 and TRBJ1-2; 8 bases fit TRBD1. CDR1 LNHDA and CDR2 SQIVND come from the germline V gene (reference sequence). CDR3 length: 15 amino acids. V gave up 5 bases and J gave up 4 bases; unmatched junction bases: 9. The CDR3 region has the DNA TGTGCCAGTAGTTCCGACAGGGGAACCCCCTATGGCTACACCTTC. Its protein product is CASSSDRGTPYGYTF.

The genes are TRBV29-1 and TRBJ2-7; 7 bases align to TRBD2. Germline values: CDR1 SQVTM, CDR2 ANQGSEA. The CDR3 spans 12 residues. The junction had 6 bases not matched to a gene; V was cut back by 8 bases and J by 2 bases. This CDR3 reads CSRTGTTYEQYF. In DNA, the CDR3 is TGCAGCAGGACCGGGACTACCTACGAGCAGTACTTC.

This clone appeared a single time. The chain couples TRBV7-6 to TRBJ2-1; 9 nucleotides agree with TRBD2. J lost 6 bases, V lost 3 bases, and 6 bases had no gene match. CDR3 length: 15 amino acids. Germline V gives CDR1 SGHVS, CDR2 FNYEAQ. The CDR3 spells CASSFPGLASNEQFF. For the CDR3, the DNA is TGTGCCAGCAGCTTCCCGGGACTAGCCTCCAATGAGCAGTTCTTC.

This chain uses TRBV25-1 with TRBJ1-2; no reliable D call. This CDR3 has 14 amino acids. V dropped 9 bases and J dropped 7 bases, with 21 bases sitting between them. Germline V gene sequence: CDR1 MGHDK, CDR2 SYGVNS. In nucleotides, the CDR3 is TGTGCCAGTACCCCGGTGGGGAGGGCCAGTGGCTACACCTTC. Translation gives CASTPVGRASGYTF.

The CDR3 DNA follows: TGCGCCAGCAGCCGGGGACAGGGGCTAGAGACCCAGTACTTC. Translated: CASSRGQGLETQYF. This chain connects TRBV5-1 to TRBJ2-5; 10 nucleotides match TRBD1. Germline assignment: CDR1 SGHRS and CDR2 YFSETQ. V was clipped by 4 bases and J by 4 bases; unmatched bases: 4. The CDR3 is 14 residues long.

Turning to this clone: Different DNA sequences within this sample yield the same CDR3. V gene TRBV6-2 or TRBV6-3 combines with J gene TRBJ1-5; unclear D gene. The V gene's germline CDR1 is MNHEY and CDR2 SVGEGT. This CDR3 contains 14 residues. Trimming stripped 2 bases from V and 6 bases from J, with 11 bases between. CDR3 nucleotides: TGTGCCAGCAGTTACGGCGGGTTAAGTCAGCCCCAGCATTTT. It is translated as CASSYGGLSQPQHF.

This clone was seen at least ten times. V and J are TRBV6-6 and TRBJ1-4; D is uncertain. The CDR3 is 12 amino acids. Germline lookup yields CDR1 MNHNY and CDR2 SVGAGI (reference sequence). Trimming pared 8 bases from V and 5 bases from J, leaving 9 bases between. CDR3 sequence (DNA): TGTGCCAGCGCTCAGTCGAATGAAAAACTGTTTTTT. Protein sequence: CASAQSNEKLFF.

The chain is built from TRBV4-1 and TRBJ2-1, with TRBD1 identical over 10 bases. The CDR3 spans 16 residues. Germline-derived CDR1 and CDR2 are MGHRA and YSYEKL. Trimming removed 4 bases from V and 2 bases from J; junction bases left unmatched: 5. The CDR3: CASSPGQGITYNEQFF. As DNA, the CDR3 is TGCGCCAGCAGCCCGGGACAGGGGATCACCTACAATGAGCAGTTCTTC.

The V and J genes are TRBV4-1 and TRBJ1-6, with D maybe TRBD1 (6 bases). The CDR3 has 16 residues. Trimming left V 0 bases short and J 8 bases short, with 14 bases between. Germline CDR1 reads MGHRA; CDR2 reads YSYEKL. CDR3 DNA sequence: TGCGCCAGCAGCCAAGAGCCAGGGGCGTCTTATTCACCCCTCCACTTT. This sequence encodes CASSQEPGASYSPLHF.

V is TRBV28 and J is TRBJ1-2; maybe TRBD1 (6 bases). Germline CDR1 is MDHEN and CDR2 is SYDVKM. The CDR3 runs 12 residues. Trimming removed 2 bases from V and 8 bases from J, with 9 bases in between. The CDR3 loop is CASSLGQRGYTF. CDR3 bases: TGTGCCAGCAGTTTAGGACAGCGAGGCTACACCTTC.

V gene TRBV19 combines with J gene TRBJ2-1, with TRBD2 matching 9 bases. The J segment lost 9 bases and the V segment lost 8 bases, leaving 11 bases of the junction unmatched. The CDR3 spans 14 residues. The germline gives CDR1 LNHDA, CDR2 SQIVND (reference sequence). The CDR3 is CASRPRGGPIEQFF. Here the CDR3 DNA reads TGTGCCAGTCGGCCGCGGGGGGGCCCCATTGAGCAGTTCTTC.

V is TRBV2 and J is TRBJ2-7; 12 bases agree with TRBD1. CDR3 size: 15 residues. From germline, CDR1 is SNHLY and CDR2 FYNNEI. The J segment lost 4 bases and the V segment lost 7 bases, leaving 8 bases of the junction unmatched. CDR3 amino acids: CASIFGTGGVYEQYF. In DNA form, the CDR3 reads TGTGCCAGCATATTCGGGACAGGGGGCGTTTACGAGCAGTACTTC.